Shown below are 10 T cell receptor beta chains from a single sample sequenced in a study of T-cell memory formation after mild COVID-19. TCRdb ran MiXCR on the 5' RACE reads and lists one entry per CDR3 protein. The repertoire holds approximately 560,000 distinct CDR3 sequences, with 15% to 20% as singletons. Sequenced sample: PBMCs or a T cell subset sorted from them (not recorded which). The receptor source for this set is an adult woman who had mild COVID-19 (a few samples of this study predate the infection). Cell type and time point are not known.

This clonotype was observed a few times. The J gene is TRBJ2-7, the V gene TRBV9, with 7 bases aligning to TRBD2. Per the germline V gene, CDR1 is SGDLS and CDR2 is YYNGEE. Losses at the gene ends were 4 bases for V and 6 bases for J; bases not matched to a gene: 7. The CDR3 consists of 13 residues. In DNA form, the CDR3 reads TGTGCCAGCAGCTCTAGACTAGCTGGCGAGCAGTACTTC. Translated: CASSSRLAGEQYF.

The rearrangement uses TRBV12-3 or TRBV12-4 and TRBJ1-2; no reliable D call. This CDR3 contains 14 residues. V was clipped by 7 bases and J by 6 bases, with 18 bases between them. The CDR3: CASTVAVTPDGYTF. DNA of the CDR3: TGTGCCAGCACCGTAGCCGTAACCCCCGATGGCTACACCTTC.

The CDR3 loop is CASSQYLGLAGVDSYEQYF. CDR3 sequence (DNA): TGTGCCAGCAGCCAGTATCTGGGACTAGCGGGAGTAGACTCCTACGAGCAGTACTTC. V and J are TRBV4-2 and TRBJ2-7; 14 bases match TRBD2. Germline V lookup: CDR1 LGHNA, CDR2 YNFKEQ. The trim removed 3 bases at V and 0 bases at J, leaving 10 bases unmatched. The CDR3 runs to 19 residues.

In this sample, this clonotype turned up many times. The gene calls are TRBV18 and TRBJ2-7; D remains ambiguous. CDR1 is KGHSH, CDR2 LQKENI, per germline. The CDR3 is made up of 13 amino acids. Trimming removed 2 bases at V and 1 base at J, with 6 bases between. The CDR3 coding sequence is TGTGCCAGCTCACCAGGACCGTCCTACGAGCAGTACTTC. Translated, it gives CASSPGPSYEQYF.

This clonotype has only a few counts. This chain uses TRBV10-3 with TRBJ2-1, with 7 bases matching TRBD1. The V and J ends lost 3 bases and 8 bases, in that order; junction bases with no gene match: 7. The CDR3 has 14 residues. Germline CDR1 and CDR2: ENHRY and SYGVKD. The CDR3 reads CAISEQGLVYEQFF. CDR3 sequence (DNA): TGTGCCATCAGTGAACAGGGGCTAGTATATGAGCAGTTCTTC.

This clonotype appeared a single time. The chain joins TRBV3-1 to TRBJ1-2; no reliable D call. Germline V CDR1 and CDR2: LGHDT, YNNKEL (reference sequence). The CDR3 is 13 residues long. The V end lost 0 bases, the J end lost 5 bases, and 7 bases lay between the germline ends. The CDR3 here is CASSQDPAYGYTF. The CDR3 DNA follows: TGTGCCAGCAGCCAAGATCCGGCGTATGGCTACACCTTC.

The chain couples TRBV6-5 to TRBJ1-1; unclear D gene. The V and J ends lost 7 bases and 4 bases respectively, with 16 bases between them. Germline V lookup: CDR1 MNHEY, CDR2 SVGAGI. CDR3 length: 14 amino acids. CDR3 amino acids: CASMVGQGSTEAFF. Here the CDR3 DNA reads TGTGCCAGCATGGTGGGTCAAGGTTCCACTGAAGCTTTCTTT.

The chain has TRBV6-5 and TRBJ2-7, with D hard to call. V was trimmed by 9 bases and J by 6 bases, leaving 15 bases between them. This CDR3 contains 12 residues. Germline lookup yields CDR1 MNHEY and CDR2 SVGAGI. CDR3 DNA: TGTGCCAGTAGGAAGGGATCGGTCGAGCAGTACTTC. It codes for CASRKGSVEQYF.

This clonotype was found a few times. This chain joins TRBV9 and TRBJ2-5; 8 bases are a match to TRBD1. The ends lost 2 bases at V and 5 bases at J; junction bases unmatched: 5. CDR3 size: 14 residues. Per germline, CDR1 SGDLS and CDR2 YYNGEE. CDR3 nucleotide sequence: TGTGCCAGCAGCGTGCAGGGGGCATCGGAGACCCAGTACTTC. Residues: CASSVQGASETQYF.

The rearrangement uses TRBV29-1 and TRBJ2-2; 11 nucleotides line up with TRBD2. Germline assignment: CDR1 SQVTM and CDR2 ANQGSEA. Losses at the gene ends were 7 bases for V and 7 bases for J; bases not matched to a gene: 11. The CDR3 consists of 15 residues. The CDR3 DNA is TGCAGCGCCTGCTTTAGCGGGAGGGTGGACGGGGAGCTGTTTTTT. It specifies CSACFSGRVDGELFF.